The present TCR beta chain was sequenced within a study of blood T cells in healthy people across ages. On the study more broadly: The capture of about one barcoded beta molecule per two T cells was achieved by template switching. Study-level results: With age, beta diversity per million T cells declined roughly linearly, significantly by approximately 40. Unsorted PBMCs blocked a conclusive comparison of naive and antigen-experienced cells.

With a J-beta primer mix and a sample-barcoded 5' primer, a second PCR ran about 7 to 12 cycles. A single record per CDR3 protein comes from TCRdb applying MiXCR to the 5' RACE reads. The sample lists under 1,000,000 distinct CDR3 sequences; about 46% were seen once. Concerning this clonotype itself: Its antigen is not identified.

With each sample, at least 5 micrograms of total RNA were extracted. Germline CDR1 is SGHTA and CDR2 is FQGNSA. The CDR3 contains 17 residues. The V gene is TRBV7-2, the J gene TRBJ2-5; 11 bases align to TRBD2. The J call may be incorrect, as the DNA end agrees better with TRBJ2-7. Sample: blood. This sequence originates from a man aged 80 or over in good health. Here the CDR3 DNA reads TGTGCCAGCAGCTTAGCACAGGGTAGCGGGAGGGCCGACGAGCAGTACTTC. This translates into CASSLAQGSGRADEQYF.